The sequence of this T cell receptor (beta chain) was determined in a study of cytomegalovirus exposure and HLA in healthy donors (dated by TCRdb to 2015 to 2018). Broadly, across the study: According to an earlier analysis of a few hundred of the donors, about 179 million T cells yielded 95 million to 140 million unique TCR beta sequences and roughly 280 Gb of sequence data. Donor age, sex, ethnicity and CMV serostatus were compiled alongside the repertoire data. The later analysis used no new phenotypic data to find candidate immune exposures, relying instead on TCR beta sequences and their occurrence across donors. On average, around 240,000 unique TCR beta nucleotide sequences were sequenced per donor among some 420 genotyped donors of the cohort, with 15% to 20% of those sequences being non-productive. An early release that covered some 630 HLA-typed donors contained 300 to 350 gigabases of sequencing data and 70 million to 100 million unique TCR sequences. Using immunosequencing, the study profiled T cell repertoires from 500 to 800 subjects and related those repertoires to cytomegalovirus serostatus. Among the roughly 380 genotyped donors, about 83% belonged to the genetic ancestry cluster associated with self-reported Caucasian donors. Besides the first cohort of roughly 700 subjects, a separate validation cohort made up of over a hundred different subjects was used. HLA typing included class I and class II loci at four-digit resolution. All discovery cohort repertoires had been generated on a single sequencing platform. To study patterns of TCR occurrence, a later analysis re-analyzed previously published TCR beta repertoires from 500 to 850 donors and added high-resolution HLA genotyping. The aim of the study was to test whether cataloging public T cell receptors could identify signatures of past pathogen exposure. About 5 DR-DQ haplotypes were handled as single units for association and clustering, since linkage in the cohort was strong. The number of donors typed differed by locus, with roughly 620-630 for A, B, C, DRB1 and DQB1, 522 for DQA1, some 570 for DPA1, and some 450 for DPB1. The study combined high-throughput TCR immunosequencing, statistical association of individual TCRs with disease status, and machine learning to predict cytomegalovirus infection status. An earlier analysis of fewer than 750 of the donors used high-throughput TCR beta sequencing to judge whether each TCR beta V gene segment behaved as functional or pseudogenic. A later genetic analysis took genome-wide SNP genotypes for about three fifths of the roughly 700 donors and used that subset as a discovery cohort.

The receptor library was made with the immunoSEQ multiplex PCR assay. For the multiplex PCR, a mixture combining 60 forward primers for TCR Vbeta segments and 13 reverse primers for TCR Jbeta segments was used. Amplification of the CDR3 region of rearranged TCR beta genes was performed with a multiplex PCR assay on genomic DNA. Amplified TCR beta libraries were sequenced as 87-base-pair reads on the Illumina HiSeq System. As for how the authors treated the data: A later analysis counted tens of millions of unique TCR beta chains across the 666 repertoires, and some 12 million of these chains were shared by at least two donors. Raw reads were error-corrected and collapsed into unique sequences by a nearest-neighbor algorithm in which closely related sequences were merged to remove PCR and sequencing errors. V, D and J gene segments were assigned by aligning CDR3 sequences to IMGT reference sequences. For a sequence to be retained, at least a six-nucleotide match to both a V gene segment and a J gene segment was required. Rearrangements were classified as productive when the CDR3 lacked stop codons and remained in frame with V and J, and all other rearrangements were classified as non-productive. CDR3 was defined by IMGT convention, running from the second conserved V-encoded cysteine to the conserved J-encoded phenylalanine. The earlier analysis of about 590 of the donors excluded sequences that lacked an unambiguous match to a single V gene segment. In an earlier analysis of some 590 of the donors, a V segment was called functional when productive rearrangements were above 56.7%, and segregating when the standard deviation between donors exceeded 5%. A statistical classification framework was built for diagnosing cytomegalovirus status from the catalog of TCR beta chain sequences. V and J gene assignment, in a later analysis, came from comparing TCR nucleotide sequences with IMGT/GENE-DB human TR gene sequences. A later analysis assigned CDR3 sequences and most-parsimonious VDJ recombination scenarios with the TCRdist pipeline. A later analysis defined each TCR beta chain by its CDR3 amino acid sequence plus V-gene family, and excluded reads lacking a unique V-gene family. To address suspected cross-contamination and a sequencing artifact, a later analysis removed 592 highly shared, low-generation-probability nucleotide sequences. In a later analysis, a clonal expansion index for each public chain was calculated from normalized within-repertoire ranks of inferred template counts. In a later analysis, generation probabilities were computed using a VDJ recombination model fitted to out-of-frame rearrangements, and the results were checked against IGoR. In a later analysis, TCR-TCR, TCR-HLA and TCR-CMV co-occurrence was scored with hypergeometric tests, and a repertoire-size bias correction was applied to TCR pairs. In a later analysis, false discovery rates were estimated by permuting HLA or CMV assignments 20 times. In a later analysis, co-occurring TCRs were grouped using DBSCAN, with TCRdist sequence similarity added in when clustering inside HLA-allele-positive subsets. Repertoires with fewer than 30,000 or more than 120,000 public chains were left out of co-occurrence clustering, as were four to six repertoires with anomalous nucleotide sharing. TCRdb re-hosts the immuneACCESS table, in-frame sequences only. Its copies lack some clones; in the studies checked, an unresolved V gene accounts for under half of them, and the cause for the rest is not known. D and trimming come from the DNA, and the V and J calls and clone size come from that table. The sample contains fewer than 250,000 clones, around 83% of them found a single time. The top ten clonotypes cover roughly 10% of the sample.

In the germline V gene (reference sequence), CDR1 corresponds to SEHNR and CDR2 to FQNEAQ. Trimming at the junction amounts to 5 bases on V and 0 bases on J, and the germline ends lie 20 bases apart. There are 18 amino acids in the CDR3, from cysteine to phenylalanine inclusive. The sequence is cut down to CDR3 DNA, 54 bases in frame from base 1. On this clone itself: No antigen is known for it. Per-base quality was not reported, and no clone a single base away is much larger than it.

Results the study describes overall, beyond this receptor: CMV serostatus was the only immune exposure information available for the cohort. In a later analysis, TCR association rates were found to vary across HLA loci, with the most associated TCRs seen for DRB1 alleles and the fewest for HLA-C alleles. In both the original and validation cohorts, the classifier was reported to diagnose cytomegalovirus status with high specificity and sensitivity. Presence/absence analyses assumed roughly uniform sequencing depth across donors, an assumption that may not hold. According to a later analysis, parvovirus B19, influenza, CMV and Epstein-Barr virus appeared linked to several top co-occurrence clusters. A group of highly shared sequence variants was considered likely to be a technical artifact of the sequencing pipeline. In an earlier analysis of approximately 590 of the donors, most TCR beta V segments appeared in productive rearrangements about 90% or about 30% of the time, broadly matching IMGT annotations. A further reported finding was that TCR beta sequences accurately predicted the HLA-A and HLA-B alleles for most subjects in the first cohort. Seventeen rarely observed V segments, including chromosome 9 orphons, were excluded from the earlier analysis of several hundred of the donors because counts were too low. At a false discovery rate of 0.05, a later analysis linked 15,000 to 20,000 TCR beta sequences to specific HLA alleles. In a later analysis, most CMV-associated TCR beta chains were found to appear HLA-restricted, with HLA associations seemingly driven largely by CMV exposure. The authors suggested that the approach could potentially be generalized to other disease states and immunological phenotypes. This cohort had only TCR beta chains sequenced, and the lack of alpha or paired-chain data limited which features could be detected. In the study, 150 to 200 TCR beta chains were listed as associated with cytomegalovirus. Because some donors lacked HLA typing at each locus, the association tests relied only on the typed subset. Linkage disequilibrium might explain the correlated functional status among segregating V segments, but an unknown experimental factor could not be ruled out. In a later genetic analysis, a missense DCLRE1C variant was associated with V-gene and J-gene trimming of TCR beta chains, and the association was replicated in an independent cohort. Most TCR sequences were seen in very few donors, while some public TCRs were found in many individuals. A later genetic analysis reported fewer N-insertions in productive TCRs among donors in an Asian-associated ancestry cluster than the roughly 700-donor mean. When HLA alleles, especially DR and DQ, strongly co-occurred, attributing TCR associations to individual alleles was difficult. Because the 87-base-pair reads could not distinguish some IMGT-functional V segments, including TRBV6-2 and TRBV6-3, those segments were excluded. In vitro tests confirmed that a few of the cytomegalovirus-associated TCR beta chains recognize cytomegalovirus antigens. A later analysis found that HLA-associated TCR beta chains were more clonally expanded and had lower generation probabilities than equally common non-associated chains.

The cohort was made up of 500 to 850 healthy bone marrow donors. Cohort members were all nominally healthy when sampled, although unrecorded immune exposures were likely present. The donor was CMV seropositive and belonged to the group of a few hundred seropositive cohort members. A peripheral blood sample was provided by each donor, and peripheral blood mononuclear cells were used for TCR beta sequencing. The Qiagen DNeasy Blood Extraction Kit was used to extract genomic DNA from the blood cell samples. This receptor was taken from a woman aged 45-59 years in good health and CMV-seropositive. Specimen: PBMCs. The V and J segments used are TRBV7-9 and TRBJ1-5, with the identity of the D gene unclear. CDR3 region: CASSDQAQGRYSNQPQHF. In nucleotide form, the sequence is TGTGCCAGCAGCGACCAGGCCCAAGGGAGGTATAGCAATCAGCCCCAGCATTTT.